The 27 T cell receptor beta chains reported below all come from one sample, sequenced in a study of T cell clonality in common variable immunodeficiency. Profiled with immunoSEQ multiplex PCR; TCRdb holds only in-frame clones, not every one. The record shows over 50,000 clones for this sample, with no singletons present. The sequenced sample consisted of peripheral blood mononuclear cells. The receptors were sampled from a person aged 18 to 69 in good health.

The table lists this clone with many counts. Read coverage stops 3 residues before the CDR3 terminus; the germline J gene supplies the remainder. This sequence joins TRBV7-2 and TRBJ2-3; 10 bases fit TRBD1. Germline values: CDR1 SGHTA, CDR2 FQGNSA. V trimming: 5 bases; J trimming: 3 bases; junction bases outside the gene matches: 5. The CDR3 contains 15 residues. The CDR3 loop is CASSDGGQGTDTQYF. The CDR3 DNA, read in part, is TGTGCCAGCAGCGATGGGGGACAGGGGACAGATACG.

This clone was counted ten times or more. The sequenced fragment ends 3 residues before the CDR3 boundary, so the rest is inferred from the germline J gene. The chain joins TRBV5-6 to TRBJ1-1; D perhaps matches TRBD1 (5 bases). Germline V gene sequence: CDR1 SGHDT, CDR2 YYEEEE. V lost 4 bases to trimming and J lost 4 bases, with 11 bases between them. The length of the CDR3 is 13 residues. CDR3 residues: CASSMIGGTEAFF. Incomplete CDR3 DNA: TGTGCCAGCAGCATGATCGGGGGCACTGAA.

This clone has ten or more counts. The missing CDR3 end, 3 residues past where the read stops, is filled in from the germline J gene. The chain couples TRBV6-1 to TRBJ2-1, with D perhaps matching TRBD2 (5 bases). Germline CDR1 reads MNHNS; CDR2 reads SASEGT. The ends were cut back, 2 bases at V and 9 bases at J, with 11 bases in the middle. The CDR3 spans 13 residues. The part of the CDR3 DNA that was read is TGTGCCAGCAGTGAACCTAGCTTACTTGAG. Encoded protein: CASSEPSLLE. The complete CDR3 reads CASSEPSLLEQFF.

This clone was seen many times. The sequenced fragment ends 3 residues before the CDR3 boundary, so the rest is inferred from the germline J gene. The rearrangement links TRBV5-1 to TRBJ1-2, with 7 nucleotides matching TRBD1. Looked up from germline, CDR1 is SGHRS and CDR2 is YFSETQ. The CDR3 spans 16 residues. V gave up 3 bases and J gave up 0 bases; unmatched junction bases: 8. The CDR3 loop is CASSWDSRVSNYGYTF. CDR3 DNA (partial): TGCGCCAGCAGCTGGGACAGCCGAGTTTCTAACTATGGC.

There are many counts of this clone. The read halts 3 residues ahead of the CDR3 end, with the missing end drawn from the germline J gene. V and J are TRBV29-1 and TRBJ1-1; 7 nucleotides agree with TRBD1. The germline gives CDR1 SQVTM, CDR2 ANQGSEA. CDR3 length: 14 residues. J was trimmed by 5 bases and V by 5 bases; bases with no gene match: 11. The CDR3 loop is CSVPPQGERTEAFF. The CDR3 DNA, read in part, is TGCAGCGTTCCCCCCCAGGGGGAGAGGACTGAA. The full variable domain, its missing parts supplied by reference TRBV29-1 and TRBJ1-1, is SAVISQKPSRDICQRGTSLTIQCQVDSQVTMMFWYRQQPGQSLTLIATANQGSEATYESGFVIDKFPISRPNLTFSTLTVSNMSPEDSSIYLCSVPPQGERTEAFFGQGTRLTVV.

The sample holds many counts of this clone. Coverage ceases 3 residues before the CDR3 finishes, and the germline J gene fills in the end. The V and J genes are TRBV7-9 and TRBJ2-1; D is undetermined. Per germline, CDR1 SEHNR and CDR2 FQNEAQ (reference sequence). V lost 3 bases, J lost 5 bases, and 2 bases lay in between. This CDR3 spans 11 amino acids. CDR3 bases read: TGTGCCAGCAGCTTTAACAATGAG. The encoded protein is CASSFNNE. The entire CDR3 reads CASSFNNEQFF.

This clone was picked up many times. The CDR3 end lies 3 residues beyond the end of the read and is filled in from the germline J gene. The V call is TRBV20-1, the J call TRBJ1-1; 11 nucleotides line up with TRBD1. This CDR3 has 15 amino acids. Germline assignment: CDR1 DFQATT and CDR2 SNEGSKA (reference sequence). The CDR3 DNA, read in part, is TGCAGTGCTTCCGGGACAGGGGGAGAGGGTTTGAGA. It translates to CSASGTGGEGLR. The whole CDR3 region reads CSASGTGGEGLRAFF.

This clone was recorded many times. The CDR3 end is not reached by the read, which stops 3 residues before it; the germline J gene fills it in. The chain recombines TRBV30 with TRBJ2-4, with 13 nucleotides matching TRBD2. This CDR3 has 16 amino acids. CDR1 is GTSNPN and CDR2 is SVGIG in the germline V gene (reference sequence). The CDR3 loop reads CAWRPSTGTSGIYQYF. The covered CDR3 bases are TGTGCCTGGAGGCCTTCAACCGGGACTAGCGGGATTTAT. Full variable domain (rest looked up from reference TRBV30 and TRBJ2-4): SQTIHQWPATLVQPVGSPLSLECTVEGTSNPNLYWYRQAAGRGLQLLFYSVGIGQISSEVPQNLSASRPQDRQFILSSKKLLLSDSGFYLCAWRPSTGTSGIYQYFGAGTRLSVL.

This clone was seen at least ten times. CDR3 DNA (partial): TGCAGCGTTGAGGGACTAGCGGGAGGCTCCTACGAG. This translates into CSVEGLAGGSYE. The complete CDR3 protein is CSVEGLAGGSYEQYF. The chain combines TRBV29-1 with TRBJ2-7, with 15 bases matching TRBD2. The CDR3 end is not reached by the read, which stops 3 residues before it; the germline J gene fills it in. The CDR3 covers 15 residues. The germline V gene has CDR1 SQVTM and CDR2 ANQGSEA. V was clipped by 3 bases and J by 0 bases; unmatched bases: 0.

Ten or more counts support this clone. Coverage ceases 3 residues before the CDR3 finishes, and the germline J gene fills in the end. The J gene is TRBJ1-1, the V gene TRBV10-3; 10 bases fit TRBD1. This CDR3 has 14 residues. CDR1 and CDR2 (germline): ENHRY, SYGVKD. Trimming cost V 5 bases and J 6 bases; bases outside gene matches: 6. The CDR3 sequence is CAISQTGGIAEAFF. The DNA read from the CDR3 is TGTGCCATCAGTCAGACAGGGGGCATCGCTGAA.

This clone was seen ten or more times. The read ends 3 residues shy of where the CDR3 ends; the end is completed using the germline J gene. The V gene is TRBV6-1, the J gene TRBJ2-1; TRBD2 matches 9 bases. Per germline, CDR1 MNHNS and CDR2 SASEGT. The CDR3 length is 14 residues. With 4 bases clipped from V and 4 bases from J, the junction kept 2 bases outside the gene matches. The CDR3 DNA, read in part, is TGTGCCAGCAGTGCTAGCGGGGAATACAATGAG. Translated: CASSASGEYNE. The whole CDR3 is CASSASGEYNEQFF.

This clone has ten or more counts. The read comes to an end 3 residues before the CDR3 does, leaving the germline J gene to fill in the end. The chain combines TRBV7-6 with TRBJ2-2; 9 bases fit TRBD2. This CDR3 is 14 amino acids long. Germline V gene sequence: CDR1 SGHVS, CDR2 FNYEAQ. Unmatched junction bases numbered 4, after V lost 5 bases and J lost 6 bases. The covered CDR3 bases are TGTGCCAGCAGCATGGGACTAGCCGCCGGGGAG. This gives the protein CASSMGLAAGE. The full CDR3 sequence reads CASSMGLAAGELFF.

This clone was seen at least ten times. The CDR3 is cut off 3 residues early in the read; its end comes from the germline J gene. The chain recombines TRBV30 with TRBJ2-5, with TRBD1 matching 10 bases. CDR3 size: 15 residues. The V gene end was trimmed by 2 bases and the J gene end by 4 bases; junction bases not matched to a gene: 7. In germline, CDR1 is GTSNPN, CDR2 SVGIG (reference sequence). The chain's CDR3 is CAWSRGQGDGETQYF. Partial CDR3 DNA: TGTGCCTGGAGTCGAGGACAGGGGGATGGAGAGACC.

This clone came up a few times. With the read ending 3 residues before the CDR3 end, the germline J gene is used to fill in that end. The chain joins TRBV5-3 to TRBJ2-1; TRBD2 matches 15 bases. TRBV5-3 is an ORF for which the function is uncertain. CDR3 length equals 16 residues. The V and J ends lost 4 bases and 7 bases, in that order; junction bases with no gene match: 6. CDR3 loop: CARSIGLAGGLNEQFF. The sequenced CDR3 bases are TGTGCCAGAAGCATAGGACTAGCGGGAGGGTTGAATGAG.

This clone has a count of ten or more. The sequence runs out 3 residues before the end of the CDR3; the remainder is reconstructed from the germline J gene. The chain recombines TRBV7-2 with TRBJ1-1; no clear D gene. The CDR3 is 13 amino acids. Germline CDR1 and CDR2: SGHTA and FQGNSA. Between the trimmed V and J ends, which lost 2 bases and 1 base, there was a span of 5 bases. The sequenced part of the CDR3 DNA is TGTGCCAGCAGCTTACAGGAGAACACTGAA. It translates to CASSLQENTE. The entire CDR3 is CASSLQENTEAFF.

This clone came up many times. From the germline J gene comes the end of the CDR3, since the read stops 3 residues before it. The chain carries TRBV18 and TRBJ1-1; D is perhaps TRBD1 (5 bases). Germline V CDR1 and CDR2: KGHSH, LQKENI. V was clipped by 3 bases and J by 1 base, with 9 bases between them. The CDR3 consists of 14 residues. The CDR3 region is CASSPDSGNTEAFF. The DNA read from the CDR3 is TGTGCCAGCTCACCCGACAGTGGGAACACTGAA.

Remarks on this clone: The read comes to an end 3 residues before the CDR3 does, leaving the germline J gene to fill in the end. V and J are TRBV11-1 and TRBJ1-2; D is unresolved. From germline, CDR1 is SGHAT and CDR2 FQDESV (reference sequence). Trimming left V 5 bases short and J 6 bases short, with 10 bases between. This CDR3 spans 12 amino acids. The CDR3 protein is CASSVPRDGYTF. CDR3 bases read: TGTGCCAGCAGCGTCCCGAGGGATGGC.

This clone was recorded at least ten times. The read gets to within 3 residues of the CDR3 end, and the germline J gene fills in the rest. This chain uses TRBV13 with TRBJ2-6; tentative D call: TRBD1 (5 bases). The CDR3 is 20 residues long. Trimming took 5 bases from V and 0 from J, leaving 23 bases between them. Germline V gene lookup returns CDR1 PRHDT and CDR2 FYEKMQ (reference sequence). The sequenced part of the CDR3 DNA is TGTGCCAGCAGCCCTTGGGTAGACAGCAATATATACTCTGGGGCCAACGTC. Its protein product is CASSPWVDSNIYSGANV. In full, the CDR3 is CASSPWVDSNIYSGANVLTF.

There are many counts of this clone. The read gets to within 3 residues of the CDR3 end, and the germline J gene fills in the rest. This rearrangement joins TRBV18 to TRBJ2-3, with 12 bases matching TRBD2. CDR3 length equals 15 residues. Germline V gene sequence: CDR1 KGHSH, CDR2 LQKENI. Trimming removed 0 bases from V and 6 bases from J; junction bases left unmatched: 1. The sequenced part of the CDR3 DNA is TGTGCCAGCTCACCACCGGGACTAGCGGGTGATACG. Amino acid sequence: CASSPPGLAGDT. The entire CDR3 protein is CASSPPGLAGDTQYF.

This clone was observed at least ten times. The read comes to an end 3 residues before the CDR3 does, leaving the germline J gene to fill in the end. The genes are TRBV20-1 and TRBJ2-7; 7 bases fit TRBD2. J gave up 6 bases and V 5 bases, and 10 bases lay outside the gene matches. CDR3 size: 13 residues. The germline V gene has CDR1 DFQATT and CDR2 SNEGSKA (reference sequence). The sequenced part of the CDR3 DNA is TGCAGTGCTGTGGGGACTACCCGACGCGAG. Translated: CSAVGTTRRE. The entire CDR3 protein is CSAVGTTRREQYF.

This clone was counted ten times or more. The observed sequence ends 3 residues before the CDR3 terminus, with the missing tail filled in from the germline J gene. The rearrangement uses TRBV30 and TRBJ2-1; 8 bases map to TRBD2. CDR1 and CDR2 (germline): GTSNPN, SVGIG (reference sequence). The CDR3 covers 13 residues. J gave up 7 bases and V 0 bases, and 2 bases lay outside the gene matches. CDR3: CAWSVSGGNEQFF. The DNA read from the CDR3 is TGTGCCTGGAGTGTAAGCGGGGGAAATGAG.

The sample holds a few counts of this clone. Incomplete CDR3 DNA: TGTGCCAGCAGCCTCTTGATAGAGACG. Translating gives CASSLLIET. In full, the CDR3 reads CASSLLIETQYF. V is TRBV7-9 and J is TRBJ2-3, with no clear D. Read data end 3 residues before the CDR3 end; the end is taken from the germline J gene. From germline, CDR1 is SEHNR and CDR2 FQNEAQ (reference sequence). This CDR3 is 12 amino acids long.

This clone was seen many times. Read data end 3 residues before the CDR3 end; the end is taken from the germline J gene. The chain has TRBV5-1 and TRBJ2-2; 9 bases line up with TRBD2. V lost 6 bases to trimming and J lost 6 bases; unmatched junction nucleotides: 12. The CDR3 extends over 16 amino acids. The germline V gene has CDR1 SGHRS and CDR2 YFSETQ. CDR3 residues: CASNQPGLAGAGELFF. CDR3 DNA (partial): TGCGCCAGCAACCAGCCGGGACTAGCCGGCGCCGGGGAG.

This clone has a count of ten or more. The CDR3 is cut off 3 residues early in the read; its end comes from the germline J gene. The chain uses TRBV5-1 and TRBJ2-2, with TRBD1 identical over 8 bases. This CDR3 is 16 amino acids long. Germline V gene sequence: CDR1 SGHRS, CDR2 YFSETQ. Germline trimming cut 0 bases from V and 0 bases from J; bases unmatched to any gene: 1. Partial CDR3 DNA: TGCGCCAGCAGCTTGGGGGGACAGGCGAACACCGGGGAG. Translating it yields CASSLGGQANTGE. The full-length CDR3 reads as CASSLGGQANTGELFF. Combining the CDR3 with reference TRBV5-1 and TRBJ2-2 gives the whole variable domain KAGVTQTPRYLIKTRGQQVTLSCSPISGHRSVSWYQQTPGQGLQFLFEYFSETQRNKGNFPGRFSGRQFSNSRSEMNVSTLELGDSALYLCASSLGGQANTGELFFGEGSRLTVL.

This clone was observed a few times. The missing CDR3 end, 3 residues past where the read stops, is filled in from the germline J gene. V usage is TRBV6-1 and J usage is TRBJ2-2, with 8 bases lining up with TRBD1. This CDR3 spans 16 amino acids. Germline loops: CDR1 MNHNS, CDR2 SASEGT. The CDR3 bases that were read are TGTGCCAGCAGTGAAGCAACTGGACAGGGAAGAGAAAAG. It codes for CASSEATGQGREK. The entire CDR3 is CASSEATGQGREKLFF.

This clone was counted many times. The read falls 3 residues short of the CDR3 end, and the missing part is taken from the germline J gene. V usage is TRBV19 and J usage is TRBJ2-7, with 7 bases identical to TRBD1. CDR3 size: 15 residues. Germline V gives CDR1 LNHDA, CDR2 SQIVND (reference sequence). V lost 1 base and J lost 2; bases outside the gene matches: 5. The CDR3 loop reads CASSIAGTGAYEQYF. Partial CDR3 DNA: TGTGCCAGTAGTATAGCTGGAACAGGGGCCTACGAG.

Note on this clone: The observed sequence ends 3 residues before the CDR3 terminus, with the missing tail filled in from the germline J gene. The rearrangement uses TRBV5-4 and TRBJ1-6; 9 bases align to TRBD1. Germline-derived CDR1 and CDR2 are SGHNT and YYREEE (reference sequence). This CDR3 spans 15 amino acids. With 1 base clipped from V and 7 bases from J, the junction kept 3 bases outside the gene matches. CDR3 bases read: TGTGCCAGCAGCTTGTGGGGACAGGGAAATTCACCC. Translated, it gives CASSLWGQGNSP. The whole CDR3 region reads CASSLWGQGNSPLHF.